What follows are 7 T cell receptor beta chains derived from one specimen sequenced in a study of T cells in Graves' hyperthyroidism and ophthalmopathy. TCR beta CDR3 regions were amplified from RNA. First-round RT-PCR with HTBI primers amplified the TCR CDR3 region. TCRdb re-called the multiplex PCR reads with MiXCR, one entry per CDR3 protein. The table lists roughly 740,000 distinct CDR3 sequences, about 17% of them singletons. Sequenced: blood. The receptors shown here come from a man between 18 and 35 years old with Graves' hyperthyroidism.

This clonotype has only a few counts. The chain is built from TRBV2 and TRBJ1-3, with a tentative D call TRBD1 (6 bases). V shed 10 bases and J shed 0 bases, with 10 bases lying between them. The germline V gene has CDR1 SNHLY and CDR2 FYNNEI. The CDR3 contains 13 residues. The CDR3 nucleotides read TGTGCCACCGGACAGTACTCTGGAAACACCATATATTTT. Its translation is CATGQYSGNTIYF. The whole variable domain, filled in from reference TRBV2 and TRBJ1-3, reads EPEVTQTPSHQVTQMGQEVILRCVPISNHLYFYWYRQILGQKVEFLVSFYNNEISEKSEIFDDQFSVERPDGSNFTLKIRSTKLEDSAMYFCATGQYSGNTIYFGEGSWLTVV.

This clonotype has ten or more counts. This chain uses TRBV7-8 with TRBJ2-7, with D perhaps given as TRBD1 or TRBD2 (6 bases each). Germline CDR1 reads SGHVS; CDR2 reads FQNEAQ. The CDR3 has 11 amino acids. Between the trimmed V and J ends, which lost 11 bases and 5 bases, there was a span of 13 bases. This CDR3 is CAVVGGHEQYF. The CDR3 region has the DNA TGTGCCGTAGTGGGGGGCCACGAGCAGTACTTC.

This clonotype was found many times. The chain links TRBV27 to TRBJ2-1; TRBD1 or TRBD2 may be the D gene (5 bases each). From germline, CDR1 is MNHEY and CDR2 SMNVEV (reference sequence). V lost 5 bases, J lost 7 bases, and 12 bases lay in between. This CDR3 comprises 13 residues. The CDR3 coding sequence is TGTGCCAGCAGTAGGGACGTCCGGAATGAGCAGTTCTTC. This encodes CASSRDVRNEQFF.

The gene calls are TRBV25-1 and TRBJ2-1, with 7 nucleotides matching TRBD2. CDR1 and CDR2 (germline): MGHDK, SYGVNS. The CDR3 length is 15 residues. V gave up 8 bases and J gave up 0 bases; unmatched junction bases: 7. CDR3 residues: CASGGDQSSYNEQFF. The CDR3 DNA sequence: TGTGCCAGCGGGGGGGACCAGAGCTCCTACAATGAGCAGTTCTTC.

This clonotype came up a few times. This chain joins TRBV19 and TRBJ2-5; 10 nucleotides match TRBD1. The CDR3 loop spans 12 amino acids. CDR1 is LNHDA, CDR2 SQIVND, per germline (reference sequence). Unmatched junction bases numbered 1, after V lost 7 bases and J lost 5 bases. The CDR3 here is CASTTGGETQYF. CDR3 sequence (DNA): TGTGCCAGTACGACAGGGGGCGAGACCCAGTACTTC.

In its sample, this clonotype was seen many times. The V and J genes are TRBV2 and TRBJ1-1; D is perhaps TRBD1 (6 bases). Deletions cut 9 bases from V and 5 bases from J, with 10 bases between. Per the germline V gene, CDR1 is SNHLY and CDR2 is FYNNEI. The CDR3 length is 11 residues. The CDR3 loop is CASRQATEAFF. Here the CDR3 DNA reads TGTGCCAGTCGACAGGCTACTGAAGCTTTCTTT.

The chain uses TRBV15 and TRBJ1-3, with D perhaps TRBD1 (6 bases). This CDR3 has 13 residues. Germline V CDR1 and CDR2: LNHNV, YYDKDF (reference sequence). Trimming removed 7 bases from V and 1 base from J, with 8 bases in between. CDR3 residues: CATTTGSGNTIYF. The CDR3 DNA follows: TGTGCCACCACCACAGGGTCTGGAAACACCATATATTTT. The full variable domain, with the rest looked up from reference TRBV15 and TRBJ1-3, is DAMVIQNPRYQVTQFGKPVTLSCSQTLNHNVMYWYQQKSSQAPKLLFHYYDKDFNNEADTPDNFQSRRPNTSFCFLDIRSPGLGDTAMYLCATTTGSGNTIYFGEGSWLTVV.